This entry is about one TCR beta chain. This record belongs to a study of blood T cell repertoires in COVID-19. In the study overall: PBMCs, B-cell-depleted T cells, or T cells provided the cDNA or gDNA that made up the material.

Sequencing was performed with immunoSEQ multiplex PCR; in TCRdb, only in-frame clones are kept and a portion is missing. The sample consists of some 200,000 clones, about four fifths of them appearing once. Per the germline V gene, CDR1 is LNHDA and CDR2 is SQIVND (reference sequence). V shed 8 bases and J 1 base; nucleotides not matched to a gene: 1. The CDR3 has 13 residues. This chain uses TRBV19 with TRBJ1-1, with TRBD1 matching over 10 bases. Sequencing was done on a sample of peripheral blood. The receptor was isolated from a woman in her thirties or forties with acute or convalescent COVID-19. CDR3 DNA sequence: TGTGCCAGTCGGACAGGGGGGAACACTGAAGCTTTCTTT. Translation: CASRTGGNTEAFF.